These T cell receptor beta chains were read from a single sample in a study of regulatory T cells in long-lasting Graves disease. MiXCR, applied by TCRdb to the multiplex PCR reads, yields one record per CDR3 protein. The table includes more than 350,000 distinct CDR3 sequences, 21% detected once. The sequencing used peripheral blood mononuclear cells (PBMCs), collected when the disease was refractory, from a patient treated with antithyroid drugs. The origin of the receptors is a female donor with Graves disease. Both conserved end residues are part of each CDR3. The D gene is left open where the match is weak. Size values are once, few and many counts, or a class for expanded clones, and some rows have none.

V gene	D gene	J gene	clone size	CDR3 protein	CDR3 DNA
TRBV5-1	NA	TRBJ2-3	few	CASSPGGTEQDTQYF	TGCGCCAGCAGCCCCGGGGGGACAGAACAAGATACGCAGTATTTT
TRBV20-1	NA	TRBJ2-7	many	CSARDPQGTDYEQYF	TGCAGTGCTAGAGATCCGCAGGGGACGGACTACGAGCAGTACTTC
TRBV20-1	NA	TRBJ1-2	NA	CSARGTGQNYGYTF	TGCAGTGCTAGAGGGACGGGACAAAACTATGGCTACACCTTC
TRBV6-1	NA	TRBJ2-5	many	CASRETDQGNQETQYF	TGTGCCAGCAGAGAAACCGATCAGGGAAACCAAGAGACCCAGTACTTC
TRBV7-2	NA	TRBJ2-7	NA	CASSNDPLLSVGEQYF	TGTGCCAGCAGTAACGACCCATTACTCTCGGTGGGCGAGCAGTACTTC
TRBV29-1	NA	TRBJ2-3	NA	CSVVEGSAESTDTQYF	TGCAGCGTTGTTGAAGGTAGCGCGGAGAGCACAGATACGCAGTATTTT
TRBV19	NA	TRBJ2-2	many	CADDYSPNTGELFF	TGTGCCGATGACTACAGCCCGAACACCGGGGAGCTGTTTTTT
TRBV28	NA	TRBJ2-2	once	CASSLPSTGELYF	TGTGCCAGCAGTTTACCGAGCACCGGGGAGCTGTATTTT
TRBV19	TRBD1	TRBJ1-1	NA	CASSTDRVWTEAFF	TGTGCCAGTAGCACGGACAGGGTGTGGACTGAAGCTTTCTTT
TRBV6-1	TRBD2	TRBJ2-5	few	CASSVASGEGGETQYF	TGTGCCAGCAGTGTAGCTAGCGGGGAAGGGGGAGAGACCCAGTACTTC
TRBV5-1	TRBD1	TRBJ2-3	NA	CASSSTGQGSPDTQYF	TGCGCCAGCAGCTCCACCGGACAGGGGTCCCCAGATACGCAGTATTTT
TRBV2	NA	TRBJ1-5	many	CASSEARGRGQPQHF	TGTGCCAGCAGTGAAGCGCGGGGTAGGGGCCAGCCCCAGCATTTT
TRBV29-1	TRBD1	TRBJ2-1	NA	CSVSDRGLGDEQFF	TGCAGCGTATCCGACAGGGGGCTAGGCGATGAGCAGTTCTTC
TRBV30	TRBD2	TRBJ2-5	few	CAWSVRRGNSGRGTQYF	TGTGCCTGGAGTGTACGTCGGGGAAATAGCGGGAGGGGGACCCAGTACTTC
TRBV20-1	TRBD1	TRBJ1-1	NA	CSARDSRDRGLALVRDTEAFF	TGCAGTGCTAGGGACTCCCGGGACAGGGGTTTGGCGTTAGTGAGAGACACTGAAGCTTTCTTT
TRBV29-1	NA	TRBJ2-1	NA	CSVEVHTYNEQFF	TGCAGCGTTGAAGTCCACACCTACAATGAGCAGTTCTTC
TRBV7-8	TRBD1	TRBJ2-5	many	CASSFRTGGQETQYF	TGTGCCAGCAGCTTTAGGACAGGCGGGCAAGAGACCCAGTACTTC
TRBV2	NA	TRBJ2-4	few	CASSEVEGPGGIQYF	TGTGCCAGCAGTGAAGTGGAGGGCCCTGGGGGCATTCAGTACTTC
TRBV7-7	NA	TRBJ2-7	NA	CASSVEGTAGPLYEQYF	TGTGCTAGCAGCGTTGAGGGAACGGCGGGCCCCCTCTACGAGCAGTACTTC
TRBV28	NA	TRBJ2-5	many	CASRPSGQETQYF	TGTGCCAGCAGGCCGAGTGGACAAGAGACCCAGTACTTC
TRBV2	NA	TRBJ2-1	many	CASSRQVSSYNEQFF	TGTGCCAGCAGCCGTCAGGTGAGCTCCTACAATGAGCAGTTCTTC
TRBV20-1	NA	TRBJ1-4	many	CSVATNEKLFF	TGCAGTGTTGCAACTAATGAAAAACTGTTTTTT
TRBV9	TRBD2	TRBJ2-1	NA	CASSPSGSDEQFF	TGTGCCAGCAGCCCTAGCGGGAGCGATGAGCAGTTCTTC
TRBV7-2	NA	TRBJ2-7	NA	CASSSELSGPYEQYF	TGTGCCAGCAGCTCCGAACTGAGCGGACCCTACGAGCAGTACTTC
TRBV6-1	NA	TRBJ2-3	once	CASRSTGADTQYF	TGTGCCAGCAGATCAACCGGGGCAGATACGCAGTATTTT
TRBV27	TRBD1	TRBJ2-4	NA	CASRRTGGAQAKNIQYF	TGTGCCAGTCGGAGGACAGGGGGCGCGCAGGCCAAAAACATTCAGTACTTC
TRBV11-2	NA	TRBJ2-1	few	CASSPGAGGDNEQFF	TGTGCCAGCAGCCCCGGGGCGGGCGGAGACAATGAGCAGTTCTTC
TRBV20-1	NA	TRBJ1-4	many	CSARTGINEKLFF	TGCAGTGCTAGAACAGGGATTAATGAAAAACTGTTTTTT
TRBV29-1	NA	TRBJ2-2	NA	CSATEPNTGELFF	TGCAGCGCGACAGAGCCGAACACCGGGGAGCTGTTTTTT
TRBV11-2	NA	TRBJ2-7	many	CASSSEGQYYEQYF	TGTGCCAGCAGCTCCGAAGGACAGTACTACGAGCAGTACTTC
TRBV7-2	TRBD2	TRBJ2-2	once	CASSPAGGVTGELFF	TGTGCCAGCAGCCCAGCGGGGGGTGTGACCGGGGAGCTGTTTTTT
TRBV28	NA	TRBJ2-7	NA	CASSLLGRDRNYEQYF	TGTGCCAGCAGTTTATTAGGTCGAGACAGGAACTACGAGCAGTACTTC